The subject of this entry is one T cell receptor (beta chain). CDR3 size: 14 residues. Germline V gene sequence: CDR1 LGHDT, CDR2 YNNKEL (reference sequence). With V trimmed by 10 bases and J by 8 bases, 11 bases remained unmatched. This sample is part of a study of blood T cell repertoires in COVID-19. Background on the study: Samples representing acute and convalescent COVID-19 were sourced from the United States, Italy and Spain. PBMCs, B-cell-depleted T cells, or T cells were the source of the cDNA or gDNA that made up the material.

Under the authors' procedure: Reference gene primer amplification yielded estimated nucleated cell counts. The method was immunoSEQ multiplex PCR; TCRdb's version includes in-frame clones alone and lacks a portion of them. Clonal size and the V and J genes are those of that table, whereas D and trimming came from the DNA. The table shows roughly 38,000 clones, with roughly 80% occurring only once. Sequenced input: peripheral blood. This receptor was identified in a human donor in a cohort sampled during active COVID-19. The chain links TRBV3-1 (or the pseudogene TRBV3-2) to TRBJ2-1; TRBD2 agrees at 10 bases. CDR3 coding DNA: TGTGCCACCTCAGGGGAAGCGGGGGGGTATGAGCAGTTCTTC. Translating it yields CATSGEAGGYEQFF.